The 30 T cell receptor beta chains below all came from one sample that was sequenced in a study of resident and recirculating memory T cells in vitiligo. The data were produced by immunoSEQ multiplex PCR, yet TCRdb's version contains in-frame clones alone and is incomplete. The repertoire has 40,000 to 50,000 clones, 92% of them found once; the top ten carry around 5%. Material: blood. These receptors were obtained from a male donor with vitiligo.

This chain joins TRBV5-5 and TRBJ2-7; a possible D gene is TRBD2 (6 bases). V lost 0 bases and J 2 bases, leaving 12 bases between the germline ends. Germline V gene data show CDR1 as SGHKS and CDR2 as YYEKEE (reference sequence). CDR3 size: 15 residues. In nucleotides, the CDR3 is TGTGCCAGCAGCTTGGATCTTGGGGAGGCCTACGAGCAGTACTTC. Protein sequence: CASSLDLGEAYEQYF.

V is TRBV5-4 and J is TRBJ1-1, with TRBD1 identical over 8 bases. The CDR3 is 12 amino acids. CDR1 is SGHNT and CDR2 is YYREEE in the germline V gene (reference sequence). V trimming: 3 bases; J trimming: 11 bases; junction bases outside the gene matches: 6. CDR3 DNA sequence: TGTGCCAGCAGCTCGGACAGGGTAGGGGCTTTCTTT. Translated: CASSSDRVGAFF.

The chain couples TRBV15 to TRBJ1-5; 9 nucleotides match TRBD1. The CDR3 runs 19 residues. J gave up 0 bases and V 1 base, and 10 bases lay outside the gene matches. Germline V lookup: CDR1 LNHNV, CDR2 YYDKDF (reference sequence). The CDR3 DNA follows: TGTGCCACCAGCAGAGGGGACAGGGCAGGTAATCCTAGCAATCAGCCCCAGCATTTT. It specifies CATSRGDRAGNPSNQPQHF.

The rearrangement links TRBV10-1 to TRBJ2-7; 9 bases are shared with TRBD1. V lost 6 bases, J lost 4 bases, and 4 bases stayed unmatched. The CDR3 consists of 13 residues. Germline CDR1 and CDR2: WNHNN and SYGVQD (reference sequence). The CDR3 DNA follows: TGCGCCAGCAGGACAGGGGGGGGTTACGAGCAGTACTTC. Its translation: CASRTGGGYEQYF.

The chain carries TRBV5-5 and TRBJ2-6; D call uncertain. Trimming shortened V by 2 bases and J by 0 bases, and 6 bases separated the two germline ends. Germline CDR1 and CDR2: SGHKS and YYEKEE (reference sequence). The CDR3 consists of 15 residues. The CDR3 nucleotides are TGTGCCAGCAGCTTTTACAGCTCTGGGGCCAACGTCCTGACTTTC. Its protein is CASSFYSSGANVLTF.

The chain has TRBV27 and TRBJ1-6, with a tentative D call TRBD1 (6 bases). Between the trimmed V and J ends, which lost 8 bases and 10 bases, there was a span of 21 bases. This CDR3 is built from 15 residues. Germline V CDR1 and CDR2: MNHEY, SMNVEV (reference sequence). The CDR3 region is CASATPGAGGSPLHF. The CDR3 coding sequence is TGTGCCAGCGCTACGCCGGGGGCCGGGGGGTCACCCCTCCACTTT.

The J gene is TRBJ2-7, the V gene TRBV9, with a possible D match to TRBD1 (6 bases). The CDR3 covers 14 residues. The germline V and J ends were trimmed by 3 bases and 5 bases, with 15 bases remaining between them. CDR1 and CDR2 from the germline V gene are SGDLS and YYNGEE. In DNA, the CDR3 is TGTGCCAGCAGCGCACAGGGTCGGAGAGACGAGCAGTACTTC. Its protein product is CASSAQGRRDEQYF.

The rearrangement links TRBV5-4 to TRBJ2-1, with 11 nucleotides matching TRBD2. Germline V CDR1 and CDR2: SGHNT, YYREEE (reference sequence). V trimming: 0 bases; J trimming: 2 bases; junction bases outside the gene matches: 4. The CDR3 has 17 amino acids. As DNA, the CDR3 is TGTGCCAGCAGCTTGGGGGGACTAGCGGACACCTACAATGAGCAGTTCTTC. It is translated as CASSLGGLADTYNEQFF.

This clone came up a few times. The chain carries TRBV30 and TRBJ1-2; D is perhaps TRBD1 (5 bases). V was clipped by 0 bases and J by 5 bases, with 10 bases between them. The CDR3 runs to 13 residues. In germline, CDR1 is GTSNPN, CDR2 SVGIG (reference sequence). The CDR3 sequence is CAWSVFGGYGYTF. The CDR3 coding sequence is TGTGCCTGGAGTGTATTCGGGGGGTATGGCTACACCTTC.

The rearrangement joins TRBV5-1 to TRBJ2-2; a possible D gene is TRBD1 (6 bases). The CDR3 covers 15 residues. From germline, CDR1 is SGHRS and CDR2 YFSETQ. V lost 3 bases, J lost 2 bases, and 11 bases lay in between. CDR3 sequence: CASSSQGGNTGELFF. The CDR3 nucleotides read TGCGCCAGCAGCTCACAGGGTGGCAACACCGGGGAGCTGTTTTTT.

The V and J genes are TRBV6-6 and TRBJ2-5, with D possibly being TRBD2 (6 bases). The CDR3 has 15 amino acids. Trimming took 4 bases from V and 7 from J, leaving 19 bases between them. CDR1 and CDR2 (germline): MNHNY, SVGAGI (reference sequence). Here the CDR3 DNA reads TGTGCCAGCAGTTCCACCGGACTAACCGCGGGGACCCAGTACTTC. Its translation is CASSSTGLTAGTQYF.

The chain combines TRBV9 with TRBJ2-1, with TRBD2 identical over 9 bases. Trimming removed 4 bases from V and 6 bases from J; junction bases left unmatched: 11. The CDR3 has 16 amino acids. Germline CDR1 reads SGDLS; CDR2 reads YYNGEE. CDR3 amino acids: CASSPPGLAGSNEQFF. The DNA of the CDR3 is TGTGCCAGCAGCCCCCCGGGGCTAGCGGGGAGCAATGAGCAGTTCTTC.

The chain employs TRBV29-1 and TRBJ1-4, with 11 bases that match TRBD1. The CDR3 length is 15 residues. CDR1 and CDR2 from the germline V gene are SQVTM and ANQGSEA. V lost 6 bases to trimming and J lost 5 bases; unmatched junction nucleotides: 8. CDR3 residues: CSVAGTGGGNEKLFF. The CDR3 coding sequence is TGCAGCGTGGCCGGGACAGGGGGGGGAAATGAAAAACTGTTTTTT.

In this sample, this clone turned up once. The CDR3, as DNA: TGCGCCAGCAGCTTGGCCGTGGGGCGCATCCCCTACGAGCAGTACTTC. Encoded protein: CASSLAVGRIPYEQYF. The chain recombines TRBV5-1 with TRBJ2-7; perhaps TRBD1 as D (5 bases). V was cut by 0 bases and J by 2 bases, with 15 bases left in between. Germline V gene lookup returns CDR1 SGHRS and CDR2 YFSETQ. This CDR3 is 16 amino acids long.

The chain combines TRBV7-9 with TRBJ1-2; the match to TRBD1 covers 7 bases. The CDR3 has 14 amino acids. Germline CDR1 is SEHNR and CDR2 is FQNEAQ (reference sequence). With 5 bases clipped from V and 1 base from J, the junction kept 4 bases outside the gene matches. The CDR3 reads CASSRDSNNYGYTF. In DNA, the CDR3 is TGTGCCAGCAGCCGGGACAGCAATAACTATGGCTACACCTTC.

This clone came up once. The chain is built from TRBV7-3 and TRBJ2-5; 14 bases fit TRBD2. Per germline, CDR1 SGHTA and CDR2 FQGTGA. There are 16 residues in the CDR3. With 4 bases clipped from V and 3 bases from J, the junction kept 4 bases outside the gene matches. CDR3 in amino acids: CASSSKTSGGEETQYF. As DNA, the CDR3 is TGTGCCAGCAGCTCTAAGACTAGCGGGGGGGAAGAGACCCAGTACTTC. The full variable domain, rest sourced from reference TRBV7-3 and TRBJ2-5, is GAGVSQTPSNKVTEKGKYVELRCDPISGHTALYWYRQSLGQGPEFLIYFQGTGAADDSGLPNDRFFAVRPEGSVSTLKIQRTERGDSAVYLCASSSKTSGGEETQYFGPGTRLLVL.

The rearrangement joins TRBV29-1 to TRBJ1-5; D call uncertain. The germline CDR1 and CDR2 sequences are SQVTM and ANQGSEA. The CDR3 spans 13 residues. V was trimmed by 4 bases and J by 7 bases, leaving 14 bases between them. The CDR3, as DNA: TGCAGCGTTGTAGTCAGTTCAGGCCAGCCCCAGCATTTT. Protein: CSVVVSSGQPQHF.

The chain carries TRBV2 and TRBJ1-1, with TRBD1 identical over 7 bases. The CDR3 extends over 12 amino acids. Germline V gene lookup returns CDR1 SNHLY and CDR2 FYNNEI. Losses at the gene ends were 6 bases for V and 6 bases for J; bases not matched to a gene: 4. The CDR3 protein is CASRSQGAEAFF. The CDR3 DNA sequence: TGTGCCAGCAGATCCCAGGGGGCTGAAGCTTTCTTT.

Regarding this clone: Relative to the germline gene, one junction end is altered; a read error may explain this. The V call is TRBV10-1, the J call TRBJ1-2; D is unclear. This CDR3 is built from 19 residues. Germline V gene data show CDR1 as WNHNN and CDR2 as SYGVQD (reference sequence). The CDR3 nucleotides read TGCGCCAGCAGCTCAGTGAATGTGACCGGCAGGCGATCCCTAAATGGCCACACCTTC. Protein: CASSSVNVTGRRSLNGHTF.

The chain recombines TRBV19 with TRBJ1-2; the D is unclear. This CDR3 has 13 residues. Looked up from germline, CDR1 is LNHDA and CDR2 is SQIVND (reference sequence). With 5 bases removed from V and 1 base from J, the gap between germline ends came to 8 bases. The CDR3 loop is CASSPHLNYGYTF. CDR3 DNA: TGTGCCAGTAGTCCACACCTTAACTATGGCTACACCTTC. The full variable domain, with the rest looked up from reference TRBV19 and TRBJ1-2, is DGGITQSPKYLFRKEGQNVTLSCEQNLNHDAMYWYRQDPGQGLRLIYYSQIVNDFQKGDIAEGYSVSREKKESFPLTVTSAQKNPTAFYLCASSPHLNYGYTFGSGTRLTVV.

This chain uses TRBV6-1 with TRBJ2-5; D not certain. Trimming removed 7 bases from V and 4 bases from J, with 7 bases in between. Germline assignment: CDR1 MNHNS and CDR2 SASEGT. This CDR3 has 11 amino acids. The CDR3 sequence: CASTVLETQYF. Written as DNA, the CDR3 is TGTGCCAGCACCGTTTTAGAGACCCAGTACTTC.

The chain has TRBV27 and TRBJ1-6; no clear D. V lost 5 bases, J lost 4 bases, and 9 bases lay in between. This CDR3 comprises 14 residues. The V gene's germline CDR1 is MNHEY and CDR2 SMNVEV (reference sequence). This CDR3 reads CASSGRRYNSPLHF. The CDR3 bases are TGTGCCAGCAGTGGGAGACGGTATAATTCACCCCTCCACTTT.

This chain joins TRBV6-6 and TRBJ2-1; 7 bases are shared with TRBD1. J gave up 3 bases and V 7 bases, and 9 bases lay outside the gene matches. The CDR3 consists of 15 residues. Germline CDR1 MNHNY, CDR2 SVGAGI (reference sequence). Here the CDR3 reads CASTVDRVGYNEQFF. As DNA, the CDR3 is TGTGCCAGCACCGTCGACAGGGTGGGCTACAATGAGCAGTTCTTC.

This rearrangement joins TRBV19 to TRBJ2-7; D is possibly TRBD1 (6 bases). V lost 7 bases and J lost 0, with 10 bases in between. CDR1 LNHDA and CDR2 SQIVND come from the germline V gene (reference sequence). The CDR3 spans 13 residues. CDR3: CASTSDSSYEQYF. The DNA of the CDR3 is TGTGCCAGTACCTCGGACAGCTCCTACGAGCAGTACTTC.

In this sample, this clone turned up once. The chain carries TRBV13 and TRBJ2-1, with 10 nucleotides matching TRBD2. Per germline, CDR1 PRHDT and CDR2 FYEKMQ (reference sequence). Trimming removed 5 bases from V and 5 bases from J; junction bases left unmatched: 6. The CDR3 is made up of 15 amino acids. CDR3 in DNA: TGTGCCAGCAGCCCCGAGCGGGGGGGAGACAATGAGCAGTTCTTC. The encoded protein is CASSPERGGDNEQFF.

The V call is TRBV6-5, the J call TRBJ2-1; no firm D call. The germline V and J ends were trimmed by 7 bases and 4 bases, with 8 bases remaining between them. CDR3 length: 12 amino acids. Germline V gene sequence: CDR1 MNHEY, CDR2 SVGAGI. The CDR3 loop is CASISSYNEQFF. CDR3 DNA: TGTGCCAGCATCTCGAGTTACAATGAGCAGTTCTTC.

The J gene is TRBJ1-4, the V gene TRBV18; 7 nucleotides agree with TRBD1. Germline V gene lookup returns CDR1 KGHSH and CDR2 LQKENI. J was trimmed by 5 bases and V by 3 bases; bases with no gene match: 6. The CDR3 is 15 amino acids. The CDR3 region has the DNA TGTGCCAGCTCACCCCCGGGACAGCAGAATGAAAAACTGTTTTTT. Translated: CASSPPGQQNEKLFF.

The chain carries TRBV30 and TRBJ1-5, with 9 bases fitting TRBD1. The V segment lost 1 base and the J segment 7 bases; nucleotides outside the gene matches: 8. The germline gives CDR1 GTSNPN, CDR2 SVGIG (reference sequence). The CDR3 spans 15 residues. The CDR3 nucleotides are TGTGCCTGGAGTGCGAAGCAGACAGGGGGACAGCCCCAGCATTTT. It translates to CAWSAKQTGGQPQHF.

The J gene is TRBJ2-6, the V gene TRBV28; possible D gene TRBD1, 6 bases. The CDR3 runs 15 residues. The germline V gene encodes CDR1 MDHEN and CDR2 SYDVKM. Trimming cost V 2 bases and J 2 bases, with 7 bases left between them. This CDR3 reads CASSLQGPGANVLTF. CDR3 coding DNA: TGTGCCAGCAGTTTACAGGGGCCTGGGGCCAACGTCCTGACTTTC.

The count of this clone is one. The CDR3 bases are TGCGCCAGCAGCTTGGGAGGTCAGATCACAGATACGCAGTATTTT. Translated, it gives CASSLGGQITDTQYF. The chain joins TRBV5-1 to TRBJ2-3, with no clear D. The germline gives CDR1 SGHRS, CDR2 YFSETQ. The CDR3 sequence is 15 residues long. The V and J ends lost 0 bases and 2 bases respectively, with 10 bases between them.